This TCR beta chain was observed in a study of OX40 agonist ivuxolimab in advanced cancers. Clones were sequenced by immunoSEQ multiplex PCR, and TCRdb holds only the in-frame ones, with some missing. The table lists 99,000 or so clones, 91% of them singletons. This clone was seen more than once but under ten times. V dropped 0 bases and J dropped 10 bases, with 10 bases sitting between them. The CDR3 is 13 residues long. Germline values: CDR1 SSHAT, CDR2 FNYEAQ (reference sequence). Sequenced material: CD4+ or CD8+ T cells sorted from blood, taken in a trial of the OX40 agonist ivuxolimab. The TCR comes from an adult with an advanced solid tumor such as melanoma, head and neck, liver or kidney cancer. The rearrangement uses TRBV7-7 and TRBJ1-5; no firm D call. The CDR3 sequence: CASSLALETPQHF. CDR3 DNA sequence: TGTGCCAGCAGCTTAGCCCTCGAAACTCCCCAGCATTTT.